One sample yielded the 15 T cell receptor beta chains listed below, sequenced in a study of blood T cell repertoires in COVID-19. The protocol was immunoSEQ multiplex PCR, while the TCRdb copy is restricted to in-frame clones and leaves out a portion. This table holds about 400,000 clones, about 90% found once. The sequenced sample was PBMCs or T cells enriched from blood (not recorded which). Receptors originate from a woman aged 18-29 years with acute COVID-19.

DNA of the CDR3: TGCAGTGCTAGTGCTTCCAGCGGCCGCGAGCAGTACTTC. Translated: CSASASSGREQYF. V gene TRBV20-1 combines with J gene TRBJ2-7; D is perhaps TRBD2 (5 bases). V was pared by 3 bases and J by 6 bases, with 15 bases between. The germline V gene has CDR1 DFQATT and CDR2 SNEGSKA (reference sequence). The CDR3 consists of 13 residues.

The genes are TRBV15 and TRBJ2-5; a weak D match, TRBD1 (6 bases). Trimming took off 1 base at V and 2 bases at J, with 17 bases between the two ends. This CDR3 region has 17 residues. The germline V gene has CDR1 LNHNV and CDR2 YYDKDF (reference sequence). The CDR3 DNA reads TGTGCCACCAGCAGAGCCGCCCCCGGGACATATCAAGAGACCCAGTACTTC. Translating gives CATSRAAPGTYQETQYF.

The V gene is TRBV29-1, the J gene TRBJ1-2, with a tentative D call TRBD1 (5 bases). Germline V gives CDR1 SQVTM, CDR2 ANQGSEA. The V end was cut by 3 bases, the J end by 6 bases, with 11 bases between. This CDR3 contains 12 residues. The CDR3 DNA sequence: TGCAGCGTTGAGCGGCAGGGTGATGGCTACACCTTC. This sequence encodes CSVERQGDGYTF. The full variable domain, with the rest looked up from reference TRBV29-1 and TRBJ1-2, is SAVISQKPSRDICQRGTSLTIQCQVDSQVTMMFWYRQQPGQSLTLIATANQGSEATYESGFVIDKFPISRPNLTFSTLTVSNMSPEDSSIYLCSVERQGDGYTFGSGTRLTVV.

V and J are TRBV27 and TRBJ2-5, with D maybe TRBD1 (5 bases). With 5 bases removed from V and 5 bases from J, the gap between germline ends came to 18 bases. Germline V gene lookup returns CDR1 MNHEY and CDR2 SMNVEV (reference sequence). This CDR3 contains 15 residues. The CDR3 reads CASSPRPGRAETQYF. The CDR3 nucleotides read TGTGCCAGCAGTCCACGCCCGGGCAGGGCTGAGACCCAGTACTTC.

The CDR3 region has the DNA TGCAGCGCCCGGGACACTGGAAACACCATATATTTT. Translation gives CSARDTGNTIYF. This chain uses TRBV29-1 with TRBJ1-3; TRBD1 is a possible D gene (6 bases). The CDR3 covers 12 residues. CDR1 SQVTM and CDR2 ANQGSEA come from the germline V gene. Trimming shortened V by 7 bases and J by 2 bases, and 9 bases separated the two germline ends.

The chain links TRBV18 to TRBJ1-2; 7 bases align to TRBD1. V lost 6 bases to trimming and J lost 1 base; unmatched junction nucleotides: 14. This CDR3 region has 17 residues. Germline CDR1 reads KGHSH; CDR2 reads LQKENI. CDR3 nucleotide sequence: TGTGCCAGCTCCCGGAGTAGCCACCGACAGGGTAACTATGGCTACACCTTC. Translation gives CASSRSSHRQGNYGYTF. The variable domain in full, completed from reference TRBV18 and TRBJ1-2, reads NAGVMQNPRHLVRRRGQEARLRCSPMKGHSHVYWYRQLPEEGLKFMVYLQKENIIDESGMPKERFSAEFPKEGPSILRIQQVVRGDSAAYFCASSRSSHRQGNYGYTFGSGTRLTVV.

The chain combines TRBV28 with TRBJ1-1; no clear D. Trimming removed 7 bases from V and 1 base from J, with 10 bases in between. This CDR3 is built from 13 residues. The germline V gene encodes CDR1 MDHEN and CDR2 SYDVKM. CDR3 nucleotide sequence: TGTGCCAGCATCAGGCCTTCGAACACTGAAGCTTTCTTT. This encodes CASIRPSNTEAFF.

Points on this clone: The same CDR3 is also encoded by other DNA sequences in this sample. The chain joins TRBV2 to TRBJ2-1; D not resolved. The CDR3 covers 11 residues. Between the trimmed V and J ends, which lost 6 bases and 6 bases, there was a span of 6 bases. CDR1 SNHLY and CDR2 FYNNEI come from the germline V gene. The CDR3: CASSPLNEQFF. CDR3 bases: TGTGCCAGCAGCCCCCTCAATGAGCAGTTCTTC.

CDR3 DNA sequence: TGTGCCAGCAGTTTCCTCGGAGAGACTAGCACAGATACGCAGTATTTT. It is translated as CASSFLGETSTDTQYF. The chain links TRBV27 to TRBJ2-3, with D uncertain. Germline CDR1 and CDR2: MNHEY and SMNVEV (reference sequence). The V end lost 3 bases, the J end lost 0 bases, and 13 bases lay between the germline ends. The CDR3 contains 16 residues.

This clone appeared once. The rearrangement uses TRBV24-1 and TRBJ1-1; the D gene is possibly TRBD1 (6 bases). The CDR3 covers 13 residues. The germline V gene encodes CDR1 KGHDR and CDR2 SFDVKD. Trimming removed 3 bases at V and 3 bases at J, with 7 bases between. For the CDR3, the DNA is TGTGCCACCAGTGATACAGGGTACACTGAAGCTTTCTTT. Its translation: CATSDTGYTEAFF.

This chain links TRBV5-1 with TRBJ1-4; 9 nucleotides match TRBD1. The CDR3 sequence is 16 residues long. V was pared by 3 bases and J by 8 bases, with 11 bases of the junction left unmatched. CDR1 and CDR2 from the germline V gene are SGHRS and YFSETQ. CDR3 residues: CASSSQGQGTVEKLFF. The CDR3 DNA reads as TGCGCCAGCAGCTCACAGGGACAGGGAACGGTGGAAAAACTGTTTTTT.

This chain joins TRBV9 and TRBJ1-4; D is perhaps TRBD1 (5 bases). The germline V and J ends were trimmed by 4 bases and 5 bases, with 12 bases remaining between them. Germline loops: CDR1 SGDLS, CDR2 YYNGEE. The CDR3 runs to 14 residues. In nucleotides, the CDR3 is TGTGCCAGCAGCCCAGACAGCTTCAATGAAAAACTGTTTTTT. This gives the protein CASSPDSFNEKLFF.

The rearrangement links TRBV6-5 to TRBJ1-5; D call uncertain. The V and J ends lost 4 bases and 9 bases respectively, with 4 bases between them. CDR1 is MNHEY and CDR2 is SVGAGI in the germline V gene. The CDR3 runs 10 residues. In DNA, the CDR3 is TGTGCCAGCAGTTCCCGGCCCCAGCATTTT. It codes for CASSSRPQHF.

The chain joins TRBV10-3 to TRBJ2-3; D uncertain. CDR1 is ENHRY and CDR2 is SYGVKD in the germline V gene. Trimming pared 3 bases from V and 2 bases from J, leaving 6 bases between. The CDR3 is 13 residues long. CDR3 loop: CAISEGDTDTQYF. For the CDR3, the DNA is TGTGCCATCAGTGAAGGAGACACAGATACGCAGTATTTT.

This rearrangement joins TRBV2 to TRBJ2-5; 7 nucleotides align to TRBD1. J was trimmed by 2 bases and V by 10 bases; bases with no gene match: 7. The CDR3 is 13 amino acids. Germline V gives CDR1 SNHLY, CDR2 FYNNEI. The CDR3 coding sequence is TGTGCCACCCACCGGGACAGACAAGAGACCCAGTACTTC. This encodes CATHRDRQETQYF.